Listed below are T cell receptor beta chains from one sample, sequenced in a study of cytomegalovirus exposure and HLA in healthy donors. The repertoire was sequenced with immunoSEQ multiplex PCR; TCRdb's copy has only in-frame clones and lacks some. The repertoire holds 150,000 to 160,000 clones, 80% seen once, with 9.5% to 15% in the top ten. The sample consisted of PBMCs. Every receptor here comes from a man aged 30 to 39 in good health and CMV-seropositive. CDR3s include the opening cysteine and the closing phenylalanine or tryptophan. Fields, in order: CDR3 DNA, CDR3 protein, D gene, J gene, V gene, clone size. D genes are given only for firm matches. Clone size, where shown, is once, few, many, or a class for clones that have expanded.

TGTGCCAGCAGCCCCTTAATAACATTCGGGAGAGAGAACACTGAAGCTTTCTTT	CASSPLITFGRENTEAFF	NA	TRBJ1-1	TRBV7-9	NA
TGTGCCAGCAGCTTGGCCCACGGAGAGGAGACCCAGTACTTC	CASSLAHGEETQYF	NA	TRBJ2-5	TRBV5-5	NA
TGTGCCAGTACGGATTCAGGCTACTCCGAGCAGTACTTC	CASTDSGYSEQYF	NA	TRBJ2-7	TRBV19	NA
TGTGCCAGCAGCCCCTTTTTAGGGGTCGGGAACACTGAAGCTTTCTTT	CASSPFLGVGNTEAFF	NA	TRBJ1-1	TRBV9	NA
TGTGCCAGCACCAAACAGGGGGCAATTGGTGGGGCCAACGTCCTGACTTTC	CASTKQGAIGGANVLTF	TRBD1	TRBJ2-6	TRBV27	NA
TGTGCCAGCAGCTTTGGTAACTACGAGCAGTACTTC	CASSFGNYEQYF	NA	TRBJ2-7	TRBV5-4	NA
TGTGCCAGCAGCCTGACTAGCGCGGGCACAGATACGCAGTATTTT	CASSLTSAGTDTQYF	TRBD2	TRBJ2-3	TRBV5-4	NA
TGCAGCGTTGCCCGGGACAGCGGCTCCTACGAGCAGTACTTC	CSVARDSGSYEQYF	TRBD1	TRBJ2-7	TRBV29-1	NA
TGTGCCAGCAGTGTCCAGGGACAAAGCAATCAGCCCCAGCATTTT	CASSVQGQSNQPQHF	NA	TRBJ1-5	TRBV2	NA
TGCGCCAGCAGCTTGGTTTCTAAGGGGAATGAGCAGTTCTTC	CASSLVSKGNEQFF	NA	TRBJ2-1	TRBV5-1	NA
TGTGCCAGCAGCTTAGGAGGACTAGCGGAATCGGGAGAGACCCAGTACTTC	CASSLGGLAESGETQYF	TRBD2	TRBJ2-5	TRBV13	NA
TGTGCCAGCAGCTTGAGTAGGCAGGGAAATCAGCCCCAGCATTTT	CASSLSRQGNQPQHF	NA	TRBJ1-5	TRBV7-9	few
TGTGCCAGCAGCGTATCCGGCACACCTCAAGCGACCATATATTTT	CASSVSGTPQATIYF	NA	TRBJ1-3	TRBV9	NA
TGCGCCAGCAGCTTGGAGGGACAGGGGGGGTATGGCTACACCTTC	CASSLEGQGGYGYTF	TRBD1	TRBJ1-2	TRBV5-1	NA
TGTGCCAGCAGCCAAACTCTTCTGGTAGGGACAGGGGAATTTTCACCCCTCCACTTT	CASSQTLLVGTGEFSPLHF	TRBD1	TRBJ1-6	TRBV4-2	NA
TGTGCCAGCAGTTTCACAGGGGGCGCAGGGCAGACCCAGTACTTC	CASSFTGGAGQTQYF	TRBD1	TRBJ2-5	TRBV27	NA
TGTGCCAGCAGCTTAGTCGGGAGTAGGTACGAGCAGTACTTC	CASSLVGSRYEQYF	NA	TRBJ2-7	TRBV7-2	NA
TGTGCCAGTCGGGAATACAGGGGCACCGGGGAGCTGTTTTTT	CASREYRGTGELFF	TRBD1	TRBJ2-2	TRBV19	NA
TGTGCCATCAGGGAGGACCAGGGGGAGCAGTACTTC	CAIREDQGEQYF	NA	TRBJ2-7	TRBV10-3	NA
TGTGCCAGTCAGGGGGGATTTGACACCGGGGAGCTGTTTTTT	CASQGGFDTGELFF	NA	TRBJ2-2	TRBV2	once
TGTGCCAGCAGCCCCTTAGAGAACTACAATGAGCAGTTCTTC	CASSPLENYNEQFF	NA	TRBJ2-1	TRBV5-6	NA
TGTGCCAGTAGTCCGGGACAGGGGGCAGGTGAGCAGTTCTTC	CASSPGQGAGEQFF	TRBD1	TRBJ2-1	TRBV19	NA
TGTGCCAGCAGTTCCTCCGGGACAGGGCTCTACGAGCAGTACTTC	CASSSSGTGLYEQYF	TRBD1	TRBJ2-7	TRBV28	NA
TGTGCCAGCAGTTTATCCTCAAGCTATAGCAATCAGCCCCAGCATTTT	CASSLSSSYSNQPQHF	NA	TRBJ1-5	TRBV27	NA
TGTGCCATCAGTGACCACGACAGGGGGCTTTCGAATGAGCAGTTCTTC	CAISDHDRGLSNEQFF	TRBD1	TRBJ2-1	TRBV10-3	NA
TGTGCCATCAGTGAGTCTGCGAATTCGCGGGGCACAGAGACCCAGTACTTC	CAISESANSRGTETQYF	NA	TRBJ2-5	TRBV10-3	NA
TGTGCCAGTAAGAGGACCCCCCGCGGACAGGGGATTGAAAAACTGTTTTTT	CASKRTPRGQGIEKLFF	TRBD1	TRBJ1-4	TRBV19	NA
TGTGCCAGCAGCCAAGATAGGGGCTCCTACGAGCAGTACTTC	CASSQDRGSYEQYF	NA	TRBJ2-7	TRBV4-2	NA
TGTGCCAGCAGTGATAATGAGCGCGAGACCCAGTACTTC	CASSDNERETQYF	NA	TRBJ2-5	TRBV2	NA
TGTGCCAGCAGTGAACTAGCGGGATCCCTTTCAGAGCAGTACTTC	CASSELAGSLSEQYF	TRBD2	TRBJ2-7	TRBV2	NA
TGTGCCAGCAGCGTAGGGGACACCTCCGGGGAAAAACTGTTTTTT	CASSVGDTSGEKLFF	NA	TRBJ1-4	TRBV9	NA
TGTGCCAGCAGTGCCTCAGAGACCCAGTACTTC	CASSASETQYF	NA	TRBJ2-5	TRBV25-1	NA
TGTGCCAGCAGTGGGAGGCTAGCGGGAATCGACGAGCAGTACTTC	CASSGRLAGIDEQYF	TRBD2	TRBJ2-7	TRBV2	once
TGTGCCAGCAGTCACCCAGGGGGGACCGGGGAGCTGTTTTTT	CASSHPGGTGELFF	NA	TRBJ2-2	TRBV27	NA
TGTGCCAGCAGCTACCGCGGAGGTTACGAGCAGTACTTC	CASSYRGGYEQYF	NA	TRBJ2-7	TRBV7-2	NA
TGTGCCAGCAGCTTAGATGAGGAAGACGGAAAGCAGTTCTTC	CASSLDEEDGKQFF	NA	TRBJ2-1	TRBV7-8	NA
TGTGCCAGTAGCTTGACTAGAGGTGGCGAGCAGTACTTC	CASSLTRGGEQYF	NA	TRBJ2-7	TRBV19	NA
TGTGCCAGCAGCCGACAGGGGGCGCGCGAGCAGTACTTC	CASSRQGAREQYF	TRBD1	TRBJ2-7	TRBV2	NA
TGTGCCAGCAGCTTAGGGGGAGGGGTGTACGAGCAGTACTTC	CASSLGGGVYEQYF	NA	TRBJ2-7	TRBV5-4	NA
TGCGCCAGCAGCCAAGTACCCAACTCCTACGAGCAGTACTTC	CASSQVPNSYEQYF	NA	TRBJ2-7	TRBV4-1	NA
TGTGCCAGTAGTATAGCCAGGGCGAACACCGGGGAGCTGTTTTTT	CASSIARANTGELFF	NA	TRBJ2-2	TRBV19	NA
TGTGCCAGCAGCCAAGATCTGACTAGCGGGAGTGGGGAGTACAATGAGCAGTTCTTC	CASSQDLTSGSGEYNEQFF	TRBD2	TRBJ2-1	TRBV4-2	NA
TGTGCCAGCAATACTGGCAATCAGCCCCAGCATTTT	CASNTGNQPQHF	NA	TRBJ1-5	TRBV28	NA
TGCGCCAGCAGCCAAGACAGGGGCAGGGTTGATCAGCCCCAGCATTTT	CASSQDRGRVDQPQHF	NA	TRBJ1-5	TRBV4-1	NA
TGTGCCAGCAGCGTGGGGACTAGCGGGATGCCGAGCTCCTACAATGAGCAGTTCTTC	CASSVGTSGMPSSYNEQFF	TRBD2	TRBJ2-1	TRBV9	NA
TGCGCCAGCAGACAGGCGAGCTCTGGAAACACCATATATTTT	CASRQASSGNTIYF	NA	TRBJ1-3	TRBV5-1	NA
TGTGCCAGCAGCTTATTTCCGGGAAACACCGGGGAGCTGTTTTTT	CASSLFPGNTGELFF	NA	TRBJ2-2	TRBV7-3	NA
TGTGCCAGCAGCTTCGGGGTTGGGCAGCCCCAGCATTTT	CASSFGVGQPQHF	NA	TRBJ1-5	TRBV13	NA
TGTGCCAGCTCACTAAACCTGGAGCGCTACGAGCAGTACTTC	CASSLNLERYEQYF	NA	TRBJ2-7	TRBV18	NA
TGTGCCAGCAGCCAAGAGCTCCAAGCGGGAGATTGGGAGGGCTCCTACAATGAGCAGTTCTTC	CASSQELQAGDWEGSYNEQFF	TRBD2	TRBJ2-1	TRBV4-2	NA
TGTGCCAGTAGTACCCGGACAGGGCAAAATCAGCCCCAGCATTTT	CASSTRTGQNQPQHF	TRBD1	TRBJ1-5	TRBV19	NA
TGTGCCAGCAGCCAAGAGAGGAGTGAGCAGTTCTTC	CASSQERSEQFF	NA	TRBJ2-1	TRBV4-2	NA
TGTGCCAGCAGCCCGGACAGGGGATACCCCGGGGAGCTGTTTTTT	CASSPDRGYPGELFF	TRBD1	TRBJ2-2	TRBV5-6	NA
TGTGCCAGCACCGCGGGAGGGACTCCCTCTGGAAACACCATATATTTT	CASTAGGTPSGNTIYF	NA	TRBJ1-3	TRBV5-4	NA